The 20 T cell receptor beta chains presented below share a single source sample, sequenced in a study of immune evolution from preneoplasia to lung adenocarcinoma. Sequenced by immunoSEQ multiplex PCR; TCRdb stores in-frame clones only, minus some. Altogether approximately 6,200 clones are present, around 80% being singletons, with the ten largest covering under 7%. The sample taken for sequencing was FFPE minimally invasive lung adenocarcinoma tissue. Receptors were obtained from a person over 45 with lung adenocarcinoma.

J is TRBJ2-3 and V is TRBV13, with unresolved D. The germline V gene encodes CDR1 PRHDT and CDR2 FYEKMQ (reference sequence). This CDR3 is built from 12 residues. Trimming left V 1 base short and J 3 bases short, with 2 bases between. This chain's CDR3 is CASSLATDTQYF. DNA for the CDR3: TGTGCCAGCAGCTTAGCTACAGATACGCAGTATTTT.

The chain joins TRBV2 to TRBJ1-5; possible D gene TRBD1, 5 bases. Trimming pared 6 bases from V and 6 bases from J, leaving 12 bases between. Germline loops: CDR1 SNHLY, CDR2 FYNNEI. This CDR3 is built from 13 residues. The CDR3 DNA is TGTGCCAGCAGCGGGGGGTGGGGTCAGCCCCAGCATTTT. Protein: CASSGGWGQPQHF.

The V gene is TRBV21-1, the J gene TRBJ1-5; the DNA was not used to check the table's D call, TRBD1. TRBV21-1 is described as a pseudogene. This CDR3 spans 18 amino acids. CDR3: CASSKGKAWTGRDQPQHF. The CDR3 nucleotides are TGTGCCAGCAGCAAAGGAAAGGCATGGACAGGCCGGGATCAGCCCCAGCATTTT.

The V call is TRBV29-1, the J call TRBJ1-2; D perhaps matches TRBD1 (5 bases). V was cut by 7 bases and J by 2 bases, with 11 bases left in between. Looked up from germline, CDR1 is SQVTM and CDR2 is ANQGSEA. The CDR3 covers 12 residues. In nucleotides, the CDR3 is TGCAGCGCCCTGACAGTCAACTATGGCTACACCTTC. This sequence encodes CSALTVNYGYTF.

The chain has TRBV4-1 and TRBJ1-5; D is unresolved. The CDR3 length is 15 residues. The V end was cut by 2 bases, the J end by 0 bases, with 8 bases between. The germline V gene has CDR1 MGHRA and CDR2 YSYEKL. The CDR3 loop is CASSQFVSSNQPQHF. Written as DNA, the CDR3 is TGCGCCAGCAGCCAATTTGTGTCTAGCAATCAGCCCCAGCATTTT.

This clone was recorded only once. V gene TRBV28 combines with J gene TRBJ1-5; 8 positions match TRBD1. V trimming: 7 bases; J trimming: 1 base; junction bases outside the gene matches: 9. This CDR3 contains 16 residues. Germline V gives CDR1 MDHEN, CDR2 SYDVKM. The CDR3, as DNA: TGTGCCAGCACCGTTGGGACAGGAATGAGCAATCAGCCCCAGCATTTT. It is translated as CASTVGTGMSNQPQHF.

The chain has TRBV5-1 and TRBJ2-2; the D is unclear. The CDR3 covers 14 residues. Trimming left V 1 base short and J 4 bases short, with 8 bases between. Looked up from germline, CDR1 is SGHRS and CDR2 is YFSETQ. CDR3 sequence: CASSLHLATGELFF. CDR3 DNA sequence: TGCGCCAGCAGCTTGCATCTGGCCACCGGGGAGCTGTTTTTT.

This clone appeared a single time. The rearrangement links TRBV7-2 to TRBJ2-7; no firm D call. CDR1 and CDR2 (germline): SGHTA, FQGNSA. The CDR3 is 15 residues long. V was pared by 5 bases and J by 0 bases, with 14 bases between. The CDR3 DNA reads as TGTGCCAGCAGCGAAGACATTGCGGCCTCCTACGAGCAGTACTTC. It specifies CASSEDIAASYEQYF.

This clone was found once. This chain links TRBV11-2 with TRBJ2-1, with a tentative D call TRBD2 (5 bases). CDR1 is SGHAT and CDR2 is FQNNGV in the germline V gene. The CDR3 spans 15 residues. Between the trimmed V and J ends, which lost 0 bases and 3 bases, there was a span of 9 bases. This CDR3 is CASSLDIGVYNEQFF. In DNA, the CDR3 is TGTGCCAGCAGCTTAGATATCGGGGTCTACAATGAGCAGTTCTTC.

The chain has TRBV7-9 and TRBJ1-3, with 8 bases aligning to TRBD1. V dropped 5 bases and J dropped 0; count of bases not matched to a gene: 3. CDR3 length: 15 residues. CDR1 and CDR2 from the germline V gene are SEHNR and FQNEAQ (reference sequence). CDR3: CASSRGQDSGNTIYF. The CDR3 region has the DNA TGTGCCAGCAGCCGGGGACAGGACTCTGGAAACACCATATATTTT.

The CDR3 spells CASSDTGVNEQYF. CDR3 DNA sequence: TGTGCCAGCTCAGACACAGGGGTCAACGAGCAGTACTTC. The chain employs TRBV18 and TRBJ2-7; 7 bases agree with TRBD1. Unmatched junction bases numbered 6, after V lost 5 bases and J lost 5 bases. This CDR3 spans 13 amino acids. Germline CDR1 reads KGHSH; CDR2 reads LQKENI.

The chain couples TRBV18 to TRBJ2-7, with 9 bases that match TRBD2. The CDR3 is 16 residues long. CDR1 KGHSH and CDR2 LQKENI come from the germline V gene. J gave up 2 bases and V 0 bases, and 5 bases lay outside the gene matches. Here the CDR3 DNA reads TGTGCCAGCTCACCACCCCTAGCGGGATCCCCCTACGAGCAGTACTTC. Protein: CASSPPLAGSPYEQYF. Filled out from reference TRBV18 and TRBJ2-7, the complete variable domain reads NAGVMQNPRHLVRRRGQEARLRCSPMKGHSHVYWYRQLPEEGLKFMVYLQKENIIDESGMPKERFSAEFPKEGPSILRIQQVVRGDSAAYFCASSPPLAGSPYEQYFGPGTRLTVT.

The rearrangement joins TRBV7-2 to TRBJ2-3; D unresolved. Looked up from germline, CDR1 is SGHTA and CDR2 is FQGNSA. V was cut by 3 bases and J by 2 bases, with 3 bases left in between. The CDR3 consists of 12 residues. CDR3 loop: CASSFYTDTQYF. The CDR3 DNA follows: TGTGCCAGCAGCTTTTACACAGATACGCAGTATTTT.

V usage is TRBV15 and J usage is TRBJ2-3; D might be TRBD1 (5 bases). Trimming took off 7 bases at V and 6 bases at J, with 17 bases between the two ends. CDR3 length equals 14 residues. CDR1 LNHNV and CDR2 YYDKDF come from the germline V gene (reference sequence). This chain's CDR3 is CATKRGQEMDTQYF. The CDR3 DNA is TGTGCCACCAAAAGGGGTCAGGAGATGGATACGCAGTATTTT. Full variable domain (remainder filled in from reference TRBV15 and TRBJ2-3): DAMVIQNPRYQVTQFGKPVTLSCSQTLNHNVMYWYQQKSSQAPKLLFHYYDKDFNNEADTPDNFQSRRPNTSFCFLDIRSPGLGDTAMYLCATKRGQEMDTQYFGPGTRLTVL.

The chain carries TRBV4-1 and TRBJ1-5; 9 bases are shared with TRBD1. V lost 5 bases to trimming and J lost 4 bases; unmatched junction nucleotides: 6. This CDR3 region has 15 residues. Germline-derived CDR1 and CDR2 are MGHRA and YSYEKL. CDR3 sequence: CASSTGTGLNQPQHF. For the CDR3, the DNA is TGCGCCAGCAGCACAGGGACAGGGCTTAATCAGCCCCAGCATTTT.

The rearrangement links TRBV6-6 to TRBJ2-2; 8 bases line up with TRBD2. There are 16 residues in the CDR3. Losses at the gene ends were 4 bases for V and 2 bases for J; bases not matched to a gene: 6. The germline V gene has CDR1 MNHNY and CDR2 SVGAGI (reference sequence). This CDR3 reads CASSSREGLNTGELFF. For the CDR3, the DNA is TGTGCCAGCAGTTCCCGGGAGGGCTTAAACACCGGGGAGCTGTTTTTT.

V usage is TRBV5-1 and J usage is TRBJ2-6, with D uncertain. Germline V gene lookup returns CDR1 SGHRS and CDR2 YFSETQ. CDR3 size: 19 residues. Trimming removed 0 bases at V and 0 bases at J, with 16 bases between. CDR3 sequence: CASSLAGRNSLSGANVLTF. For the CDR3, the DNA is TGCGCCAGCAGCTTGGCCGGAAGGAACAGCCTCTCTGGGGCCAACGTCCTGACTTTC.

The chain employs TRBV29-1 and TRBJ2-5; TRBD2 matches 9 bases. J was trimmed by 3 bases and V by 5 bases; bases with no gene match: 4. CDR1 and CDR2 (germline): SQVTM, ANQGSEA. This CDR3 is 13 amino acids long. CDR3 region: CSVSAGGEETQYF. The CDR3 DNA follows: TGCAGCGTTTCTGCGGGGGGGGAAGAGACCCAGTACTTC.

This clone was found once. This chain uses TRBV18 with TRBJ2-5; D unclear. The ends were cut back, 0 bases at V and 3 bases at J, with 5 bases in the middle. From germline, CDR1 is KGHSH and CDR2 LQKENI. The CDR3 extends over 13 amino acids. This CDR3 reads CASSPPAEETQYF. The CDR3 DNA is TGTGCCAGCTCACCACCGGCAGAAGAGACCCAGTACTTC.

The V gene is TRBV28, the J gene TRBJ2-2; TRBD2 aligns across 12 bases. This CDR3 region has 16 residues. The germline V gene encodes CDR1 MDHEN and CDR2 SYDVKM. V lost 6 bases and J lost 4; bases outside the gene matches: 6. CDR3 in amino acids: CASRLAGGLSTGELFF. As DNA, the CDR3 is TGTGCCAGCAGGCTAGCGGGGGGGCTGAGCACCGGGGAGCTGTTTTTT.